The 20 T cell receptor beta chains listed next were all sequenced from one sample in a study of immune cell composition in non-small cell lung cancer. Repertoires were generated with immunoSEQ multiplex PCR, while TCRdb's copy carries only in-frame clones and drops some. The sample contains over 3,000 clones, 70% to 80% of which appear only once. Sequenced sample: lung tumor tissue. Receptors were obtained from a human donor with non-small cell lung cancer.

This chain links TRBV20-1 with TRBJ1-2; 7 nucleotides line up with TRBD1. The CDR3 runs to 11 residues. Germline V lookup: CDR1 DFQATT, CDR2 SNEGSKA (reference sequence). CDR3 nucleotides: TGCAGCCAGGGGGATCCCGGTGGCTACACCTTC. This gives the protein CSQGDPGGYTF.

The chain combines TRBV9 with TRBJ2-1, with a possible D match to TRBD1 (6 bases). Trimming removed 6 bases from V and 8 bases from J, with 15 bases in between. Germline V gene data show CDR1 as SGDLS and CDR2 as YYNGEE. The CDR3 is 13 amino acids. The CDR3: CASNRASRDEQFF. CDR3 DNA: TGTGCCAGCAACAGGGCCAGCCGCGATGAGCAGTTCTTC.

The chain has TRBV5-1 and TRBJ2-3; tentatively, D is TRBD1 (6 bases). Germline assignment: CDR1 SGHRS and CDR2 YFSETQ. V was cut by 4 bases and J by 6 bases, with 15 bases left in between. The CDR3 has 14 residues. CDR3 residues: CASSPLRRGDTQYF. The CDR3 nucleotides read TGCGCCAGCAGCCCGCTGCGAAGGGGGGATACGCAGTATTTT.

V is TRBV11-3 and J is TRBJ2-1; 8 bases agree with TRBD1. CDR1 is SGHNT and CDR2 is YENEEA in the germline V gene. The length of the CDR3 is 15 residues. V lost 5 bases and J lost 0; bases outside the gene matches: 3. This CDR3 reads CASSTGGSSYNEQFF. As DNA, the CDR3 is TGTGCCAGCAGCACAGGGGGGAGCTCCTACAATGAGCAGTTCTTC. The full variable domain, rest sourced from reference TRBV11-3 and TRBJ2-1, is EAGVVQSPRYKIIEKKQPVAFWCNPISGHNTLYWYLQNLGQGPELLIRYENEEAVDDSQLPKDRFSAERLKGVDSTLKIQPAELGDSAVYLCASSTGGSSYNEQFFGPGTRLTVL.

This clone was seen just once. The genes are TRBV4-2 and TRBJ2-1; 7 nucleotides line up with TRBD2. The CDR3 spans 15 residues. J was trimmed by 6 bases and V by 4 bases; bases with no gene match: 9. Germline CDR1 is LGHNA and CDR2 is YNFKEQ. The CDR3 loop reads CASSRGASGPNEQFF. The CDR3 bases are TGTGCCAGCAGCCGAGGGGCTAGCGGACCCAATGAGCAGTTCTTC.

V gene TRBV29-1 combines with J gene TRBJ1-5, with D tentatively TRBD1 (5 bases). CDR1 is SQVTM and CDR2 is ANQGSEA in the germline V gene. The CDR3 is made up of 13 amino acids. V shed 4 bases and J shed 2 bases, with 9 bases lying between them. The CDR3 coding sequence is TGCAGCGTTGGAGGGGAGGGCAATCAGCCCCAGCATTTT. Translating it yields CSVGGEGNQPQHF.

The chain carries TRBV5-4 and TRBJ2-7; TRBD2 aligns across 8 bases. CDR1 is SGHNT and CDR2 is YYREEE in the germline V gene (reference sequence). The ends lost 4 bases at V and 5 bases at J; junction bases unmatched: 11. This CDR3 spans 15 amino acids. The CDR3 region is CASSLKISGVDEQYF. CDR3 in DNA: TGTGCCAGCAGCCTTAAGATTAGCGGGGTAGACGAGCAGTACTTC. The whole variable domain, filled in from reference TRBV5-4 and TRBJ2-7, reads ETGVTQSPTHLIKTRGQQVTLRCSSQSGHNTVSWYQQALGQGPQFIFQYYREEENGRGNFPPRFSGLQFPNYSSELNVNALELDDSALYLCASSLKISGVDEQYFGPGTRLTVT.

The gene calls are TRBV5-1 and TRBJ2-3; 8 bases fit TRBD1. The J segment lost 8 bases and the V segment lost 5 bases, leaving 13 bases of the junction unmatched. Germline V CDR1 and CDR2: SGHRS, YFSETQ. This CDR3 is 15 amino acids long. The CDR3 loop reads CASRGRQGPEATQYF. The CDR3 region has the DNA TGCGCCAGCAGGGGGAGACAGGGGCCGGAGGCTACGCAGTATTTT. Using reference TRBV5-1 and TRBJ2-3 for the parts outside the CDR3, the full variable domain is KAGVTQTPRYLIKTRGQQVTLSCSPISGHRSVSWYQQTPGQGLQFLFEYFSETQRNKGNFPGRFSGRQFSNSRSEMNVSTLELGDSALYLCASRGRQGPEATQYFGPGTRLTVL.

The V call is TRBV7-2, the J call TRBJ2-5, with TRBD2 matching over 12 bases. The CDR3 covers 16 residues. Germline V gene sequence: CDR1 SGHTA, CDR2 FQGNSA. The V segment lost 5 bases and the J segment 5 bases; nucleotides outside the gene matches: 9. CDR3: CASSPPSGGAVETQYF. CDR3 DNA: TGTGCCAGCAGCCCCCCTAGCGGGGGGGCTGTGGAGACCCAGTACTTC.

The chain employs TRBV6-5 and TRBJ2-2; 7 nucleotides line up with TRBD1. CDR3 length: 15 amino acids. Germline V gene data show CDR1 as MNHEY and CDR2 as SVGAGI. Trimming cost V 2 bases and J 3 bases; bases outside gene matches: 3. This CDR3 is CASSYEGAHTGELFF. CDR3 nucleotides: TGTGCCAGCAGTTACGAGGGGGCACACACCGGGGAGCTGTTTTTT.

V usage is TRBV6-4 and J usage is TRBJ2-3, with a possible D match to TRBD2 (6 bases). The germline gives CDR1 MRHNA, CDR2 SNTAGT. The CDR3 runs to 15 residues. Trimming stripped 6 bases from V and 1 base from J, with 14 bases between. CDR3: CASSFGGVGTDTQYF. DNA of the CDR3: TGTGCCAGCAGCTTCGGGGGTGTCGGCACAGATACGCAGTATTTT.

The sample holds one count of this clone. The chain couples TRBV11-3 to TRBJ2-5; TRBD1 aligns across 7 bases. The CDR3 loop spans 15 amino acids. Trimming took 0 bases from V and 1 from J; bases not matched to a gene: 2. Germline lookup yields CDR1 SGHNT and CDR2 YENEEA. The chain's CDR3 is CASSLEGQPQETQYF. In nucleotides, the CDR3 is TGTGCCAGCAGCTTAGAGGGACAGCCCCAAGAGACCCAGTACTTC.

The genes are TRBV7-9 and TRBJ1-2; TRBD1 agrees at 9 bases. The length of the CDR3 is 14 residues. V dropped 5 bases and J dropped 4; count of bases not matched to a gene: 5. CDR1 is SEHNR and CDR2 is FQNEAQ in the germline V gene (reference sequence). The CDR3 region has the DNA TGTGCCAGCAGCCATTCGGACAGGGGCTATGGCTACACCTTC. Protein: CASSHSDRGYGYTF.

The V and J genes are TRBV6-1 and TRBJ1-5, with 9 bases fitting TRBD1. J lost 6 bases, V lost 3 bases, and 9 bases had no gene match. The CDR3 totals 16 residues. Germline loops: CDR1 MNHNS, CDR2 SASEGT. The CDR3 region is CASSDTGGLVSQPQHF. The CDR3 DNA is TGTGCCAGCAGTGATACAGGGGGCCTCGTGAGTCAGCCCCAGCATTTT.

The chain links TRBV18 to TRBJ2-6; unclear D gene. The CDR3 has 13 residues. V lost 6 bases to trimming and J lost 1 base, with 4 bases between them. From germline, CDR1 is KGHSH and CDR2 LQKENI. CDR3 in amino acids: CASSPSGANVLTF. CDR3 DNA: TGTGCCAGCTCCCCTTCTGGGGCCAACGTCCTGACTTTC.

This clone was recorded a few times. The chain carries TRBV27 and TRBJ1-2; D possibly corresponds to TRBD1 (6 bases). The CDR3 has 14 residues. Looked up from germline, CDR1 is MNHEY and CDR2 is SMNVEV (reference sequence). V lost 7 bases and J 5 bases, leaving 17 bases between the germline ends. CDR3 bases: TGTGCCAGCACCTCGGACAGCCTTCGGTATGGCTACACCTTC. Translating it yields CASTSDSLRYGYTF.

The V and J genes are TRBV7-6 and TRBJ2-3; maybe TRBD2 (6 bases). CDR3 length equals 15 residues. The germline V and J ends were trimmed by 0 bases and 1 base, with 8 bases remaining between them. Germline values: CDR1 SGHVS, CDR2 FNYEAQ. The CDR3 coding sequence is TGTGCCAGCAGCTTAGCCCCGGGGGGCACAGATACGCAGTATTTT. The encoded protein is CASSLAPGGTDTQYF.

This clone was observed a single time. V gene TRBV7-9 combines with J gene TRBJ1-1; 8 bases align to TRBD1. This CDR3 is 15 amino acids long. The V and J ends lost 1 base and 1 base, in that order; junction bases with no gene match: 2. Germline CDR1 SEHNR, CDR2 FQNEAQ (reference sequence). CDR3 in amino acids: CASSLGTGWNTEAFF. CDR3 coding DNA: TGTGCCAGCAGCTTAGGGACAGGGTGGAACACTGAAGCTTTCTTT.

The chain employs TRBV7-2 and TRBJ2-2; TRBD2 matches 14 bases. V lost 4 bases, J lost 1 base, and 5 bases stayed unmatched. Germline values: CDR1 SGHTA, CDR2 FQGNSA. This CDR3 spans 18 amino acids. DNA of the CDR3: TGTGCCAGCAGCTCACGACTAGCGGGGGGGTGGAACACCGGGGAGCTGTTTTTT. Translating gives CASSSRLAGGWNTGELFF.

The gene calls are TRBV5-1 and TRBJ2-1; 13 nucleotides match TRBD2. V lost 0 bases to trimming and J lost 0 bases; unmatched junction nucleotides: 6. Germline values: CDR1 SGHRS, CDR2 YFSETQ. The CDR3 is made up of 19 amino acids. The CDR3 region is CASSLGLAGGPSSYNEQFF. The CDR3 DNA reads TGCGCCAGCAGCTTGGGACTAGCGGGGGGCCCGAGCTCCTACAATGAGCAGTTCTTC.